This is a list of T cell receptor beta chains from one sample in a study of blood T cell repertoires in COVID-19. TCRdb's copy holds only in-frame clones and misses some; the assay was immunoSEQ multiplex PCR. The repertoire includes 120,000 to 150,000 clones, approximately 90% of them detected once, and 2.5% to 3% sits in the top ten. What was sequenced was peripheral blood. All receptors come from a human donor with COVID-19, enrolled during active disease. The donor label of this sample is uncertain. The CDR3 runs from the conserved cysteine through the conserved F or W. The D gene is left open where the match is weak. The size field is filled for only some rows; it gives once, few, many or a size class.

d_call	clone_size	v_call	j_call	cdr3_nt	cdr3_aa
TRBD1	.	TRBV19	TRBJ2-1	TGTGCCAGTAGTATCGGACAGGGCAATGAGCAGTTCTTC	CASSIGQGNEQFF
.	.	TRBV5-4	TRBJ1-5	TGTGCCAGCAGCCATGGGACTACTCAGCCCCAGCATTTT	CASSHGTTQPQHF
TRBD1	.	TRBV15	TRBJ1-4	TGTGCCACCAGCAGAGATAGGGACAGAGTTAATGAAAAACTGTTTTTT	CATSRDRDRVNEKLFF
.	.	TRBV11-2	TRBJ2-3	TGTGCCAGCAGCCTTTCGGGCGGGAGCACAGATACGCAGTATTTT	CASSLSGGSTDTQYF
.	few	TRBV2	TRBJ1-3	TGTGCCAGCAGAGCTGCCTTGAGGAACACCATATATTTT	CASRAALRNTIYF
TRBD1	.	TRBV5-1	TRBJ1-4	TGCGCCAGCAGCTTGTCCCGGACAGGGGCTTCTGAAAAACTGTTTTTT	CASSLSRTGASEKLFF
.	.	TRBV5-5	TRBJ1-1	TGTGCCAGCAGCCCCTCGCTCGCTAGGGCTTTCTTT	CASSPSLARAFF
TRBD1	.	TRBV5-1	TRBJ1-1	TGCGCCAGCAGCTCGGTGGGACAGGGCCACACTGAAGCTTTCTTT	CASSSVGQGHTEAFF
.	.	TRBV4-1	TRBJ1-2	TGCGCCAGCAGCCAAGATCGGACAGTCTATGGCTACACCTTC	CASSQDRTVYGYTF
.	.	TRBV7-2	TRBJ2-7	TGTGCCAGCAGCTTAGAGGGAGTTAGCTCCTACGAGCAGTACTTC	CASSLEGVSSYEQYF
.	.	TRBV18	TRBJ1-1	TGTGCCAGCTCACTTGGGGGGGGGCCGAACACTGAAGCTTTCTTT	CASSLGGGPNTEAFF
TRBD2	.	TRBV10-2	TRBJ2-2	TGCGCCAGCAGGCCTTCCGGGACTAGCGGGAGGGGTGGGGAGCTGTTTTTT	CASRPSGTSGRGGELFF
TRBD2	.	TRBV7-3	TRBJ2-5	TGTGCCAGCAGCTTAGCGGGGGGACGGGAGACCCAGTACTTC	CASSLAGGRETQYF
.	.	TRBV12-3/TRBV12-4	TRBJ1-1	TGTGCCGTGGGCAGGGGTCAAACTGAAGCTTTCTTT	CAVGRGQTEAFF
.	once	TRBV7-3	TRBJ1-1	TGTGCCAGCAGCTTAAATGCAGGAGGAACGAACACTGAAGCTTTCTTT	CASSLNAGGTNTEAFF
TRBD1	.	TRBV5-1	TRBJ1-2	TGCGCCAGCAGCTTGGGGGGACAGTCCCACTATGGCTACACCTTC	CASSLGGQSHYGYTF
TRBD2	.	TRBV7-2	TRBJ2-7	TGTGCCAGCAGCTTAGAATCACTAGCGGACTCCTACGAGCAGTACTTC	CASSLESLADSYEQYF
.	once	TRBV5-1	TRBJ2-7	TGCGCCAGCAGCTTGGGGGCAGATAGCTCCTACGAGCAGTACTTC	CASSLGADSSYEQYF
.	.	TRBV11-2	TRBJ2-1	TGTGCCAGCGGTCGGGGGTACAATGAGCAGTTCTTC	CASGRGYNEQFF
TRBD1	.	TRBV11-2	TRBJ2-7	TGTGCCAGCAGCCGGTTAACCGGGACAGGGGGCTCCTACGAGCAGTACTTC	CASSRLTGTGGSYEQYF
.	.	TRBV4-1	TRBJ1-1	TGCGCCAGCAGTCAAGGCGGAGGGAAGAGAGGTGAAGCTTTCTTT	CASSQGGGKRGEAFF
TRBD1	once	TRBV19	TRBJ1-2	TGTGCCAGTAGTACGGACAGGGGCGATCTTGGCTACACCTTC	CASSTDRGDLGYTF
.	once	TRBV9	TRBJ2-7	TGTGCCAGCAGCGTAGACAGAACGCCCGGCGAGCAGTACTTC	CASSVDRTPGEQYF
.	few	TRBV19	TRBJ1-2	TGTGCGGGGGGAGGGCCGAATGGCTACACCTTC	CAGGGPNGYTF
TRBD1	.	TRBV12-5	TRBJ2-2	TGTGCTAGTGGTCTCCGGACAGGGTCCGGGGAGCTGTTTTTT	CASGLRTGSGELFF
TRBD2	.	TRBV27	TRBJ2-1	TGTGCCACTCTTAGCGGGGGGGCTCCCTACAATGAGCAGTTCTTC	CATLSGGAPYNEQFF
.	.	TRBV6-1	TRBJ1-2	TGTGCCAGCAGTGAGCAGTCTGACTTACTTTATGGCTACACCTTC	CASSEQSDLLYGYTF
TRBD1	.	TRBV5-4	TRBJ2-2	TGTGCCAGCAGCATACAGGGGGCCTCCGGGGAGCTGTTTTTT	CASSIQGASGELFF
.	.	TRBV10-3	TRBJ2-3	TGTGCCATCACGGCGGGGACTAGCACAGATACGCAGTATTTT	CAITAGTSTDTQYF
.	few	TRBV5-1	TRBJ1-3	TGCGCCAGCAGCTTGGCAGGGGATCCTGGAAACACCATATATTTT	CASSLAGDPGNTIYF
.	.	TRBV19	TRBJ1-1	TGTGCCAGTAGGGAGACTGAAGCTTTCTTT	CASRETEAFF
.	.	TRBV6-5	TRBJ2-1	TGTGCCAGCAGTTACTCAGGCGGAAGCTCCTACAATGAGCAGTTCTTC	CASSYSGGSSYNEQFF
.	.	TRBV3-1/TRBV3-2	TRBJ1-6	TGTGCCAGCAGCCGCCCGGGCTCTACGAGGGATTCACCCCTCCACTTT	CASSRPGSTRDSPLHF
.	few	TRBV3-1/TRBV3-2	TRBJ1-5	TGTGCCAGCAGCCAAGGTAGCATTGGCAATCAGCCCCAGCATTTT	CASSQGSIGNQPQHF
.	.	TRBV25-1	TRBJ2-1	TGTGCCAGCAGTGAGCAGAAAGTGGGAGGTGTAAATGAGCAGTTCTTC	CASSEQKVGGVNEQFF
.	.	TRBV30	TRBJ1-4	TGTGCCTGGTCCAGGGCTCGGGACACCATTAGCCTTAATGAAAAACTGTTTTTT	CAWSRARDTISLNEKLFF
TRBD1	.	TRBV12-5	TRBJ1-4	TGTGCTAGTGGTTTGGTCGGTCCGGAGGGGGCGAACGAAAAACTGTTTTTT	CASGLVGPEGANEKLFF
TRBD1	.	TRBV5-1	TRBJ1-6	TGCGCCAGCCGCAGGGGGGCTAATAATAATTCACCCCTCCACTTT	CASRRGANNNSPLHF
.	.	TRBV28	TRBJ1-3	TGTGCCAGCACCCTAGGAGGATCTGGAAACACCATATATTTT	CASTLGGSGNTIYF
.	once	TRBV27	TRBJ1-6	TGTGCCAGCAGTTTCCGGGGGACCCCTGATTCACCCCTCCACTTT	CASSFRGTPDSPLHF
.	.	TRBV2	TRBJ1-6	TGTGCCAGCAGTGAATTTCTTTCACCCCTCCACTTT	CASSEFLSPLHF
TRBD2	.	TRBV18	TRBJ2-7	TGTGCCAGCTCACCATTGGGTGGGGAGGGCGAGCAGTACTTC	CASSPLGGEGEQYF
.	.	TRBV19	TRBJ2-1	TGTGCCAGCAACCGGGTGGGGGCCCCCCTAAATGAGCAGTTCTTC	CASNRVGAPLNEQFF
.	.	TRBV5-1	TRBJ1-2	TGCGCCAGCAGCTTGGAGGGGTCAGGGGCCGGCTACACCTTC	CASSLEGSGAGYTF
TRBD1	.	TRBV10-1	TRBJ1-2	TGCGCCAGCAGTACGAGGACAGGGAAAGGCTACACCTTC	CASSTRTGKGYTF
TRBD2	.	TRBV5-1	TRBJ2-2	TGCGCCAGCGCTGGGGCCAGCGGGGCCACCGGGGAGCTGTTTTTT	CASAGASGATGELFF
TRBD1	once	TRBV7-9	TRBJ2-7	TGTGCCAGCAGCTTAGTTACAGGGGGCGCGTACGAGCAGTACTTC	CASSLVTGGAYEQYF
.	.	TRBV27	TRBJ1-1	TGTGCCAGCAGGATCCAGGAGGGCACTGAAGCTTTCTTT	CASRIQEGTEAFF
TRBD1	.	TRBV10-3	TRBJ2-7	TGTGCCATCAGCGGGGACAGCTACGAGCAGTACTTC	CAISGDSYEQYF